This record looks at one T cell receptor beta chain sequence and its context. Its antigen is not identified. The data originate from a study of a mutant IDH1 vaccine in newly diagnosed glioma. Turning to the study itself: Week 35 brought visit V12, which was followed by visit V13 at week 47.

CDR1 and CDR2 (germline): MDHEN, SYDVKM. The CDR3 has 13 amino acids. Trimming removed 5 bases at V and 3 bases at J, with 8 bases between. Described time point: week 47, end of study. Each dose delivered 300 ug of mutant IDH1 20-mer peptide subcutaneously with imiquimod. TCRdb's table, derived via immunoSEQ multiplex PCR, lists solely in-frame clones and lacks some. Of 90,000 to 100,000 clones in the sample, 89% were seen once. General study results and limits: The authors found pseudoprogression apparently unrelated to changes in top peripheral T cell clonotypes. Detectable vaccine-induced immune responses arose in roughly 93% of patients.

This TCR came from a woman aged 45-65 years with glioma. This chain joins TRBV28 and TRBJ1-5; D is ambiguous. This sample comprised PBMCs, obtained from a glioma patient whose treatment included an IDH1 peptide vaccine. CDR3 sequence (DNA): TGTGCCAGCAGTCCCCTCTACAATCAGCCCCAGCATTTT. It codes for CASSPLYNQPQHF.